This TCR beta chain originates from a study of early T cells in non-severe SARS-CoV-2 infection. This clonotype was recorded at least ten times. The CDR3 sequence is 16 residues long. The germline V and J ends were trimmed by 0 bases and 1 base, with 14 bases remaining between them. Germline V CDR1 and CDR2: SGHRS, YFSETQ. From the 5' RACE reads, TCRdb called clonotypes with MiXCR, one entry per CDR3 protein. Of about 23,000 distinct CDR3 sequences listed, around 5% are singletons. Sequencing was performed on whole blood. This receptor was taken from an adult who was a healthcare worker with PCR-confirmed SARS-CoV-2 infection or an uninfected control (not recorded which). The chain uses TRBV5-1 and TRBJ2-7; possibly TRBD1 or TRBD2 for D (5 bases each). The CDR3 region is CASSLGGGVGSYEQYF. CDR3 DNA sequence: TGCGCCAGCAGCTTGGGTGGGGGAGTCGGTTCCTACGAGCAGTACTTC. The full variable domain, with the rest looked up from reference TRBV5-1 and TRBJ2-7, is KAGVTQTPRYLIKTRGQQVTLSCSPISGHRSVSWYQQTPGQGLQFLFEYFSETQRNKGNFPGRFSGRQFSNSRSEMNVSTLELGDSALYLCASSLGGGVGSYEQYFGPGTRLTVT.